The 14 T cell receptor beta chains below all came from one sample that was sequenced in a study of shared clonotypes between healthy human individuals. Using immunoSEQ multiplex PCR, the repertoire was profiled, and TCRdb retains in-frame clones only, with some absent. The repertoire consists of some 360,000 clones, with 73% occurring once and the leading ten covering roughly 10%. Sequencing was carried out using memory CD4+ T cells sorted from blood. Stated subset: CD45RA-negative fraction. The receptors originated from a man younger than 40 in good health.

This clone was seen a handful of times. V gene TRBV7-2 combines with J gene TRBJ2-7; 8 bases align to TRBD1. Germline V gives CDR1 SGHTA, CDR2 FQGNSA. CDR3 length equals 14 residues. V shed 3 bases, J shed 2 bases, and the junction held 3 bases outside the gene matches. The CDR3 reads CASSLDRATYEQYF. Written as DNA, the CDR3 is TGTGCCAGCAGCTTGGACAGGGCCACCTACGAGCAGTACTTC.

This chain uses TRBV7-6 with TRBJ2-1; the D gene is possibly TRBD2 (5 bases). Per germline, CDR1 SGHVS and CDR2 FNYEAQ. The CDR3 spans 18 residues. V was cut by 3 bases and J by 6 bases, with 24 bases left in between. DNA for the CDR3: TGTGCCAGCAGCTTTCGCTACGCGGGCGAAGCCCAGAGCAATGAGCAGTTCTTC. Translated: CASSFRYAGEAQSNEQFF.

This clone has only a few counts. The CDR3 region is CASSLLVGNTIYF. In DNA form, the CDR3 reads TGTGCCAGCAGCCTTCTAGTGGGGAACACCATATATTTT. The V gene is TRBV11-2, the J gene TRBJ1-3; D remains unclear. The germline V gene has CDR1 SGHAT and CDR2 FQNNGV. The CDR3 has 13 residues. Trimming took off 5 bases at V and 7 bases at J, with 12 bases between the two ends. Full variable domain (rest looked up from reference TRBV11-2 and TRBJ1-3): EAGVAQSPRYKIIEKRQSVAFWCNPISGHATLYWYQQILGQGPKLLIQFQNNGVVDDSQLPKDRFSAERLKGVDSTLKIQPAKLEDSAVYLCASSLLVGNTIYFGEGSWLTVV.

As for this clone: Other DNA sequences from this sample encode an identical CDR3 as well. The CDR3 DNA is TGTGCCAGCAGCGTAGAGGGGGCGCAGCCCCAGCATTTT. Residues: CASSVEGAQPQHF. The V call is TRBV9, the J call TRBJ1-5; the match to TRBD1 covers 7 bases. V lost 0 bases, J lost 7 bases, and 1 base stayed unmatched. This CDR3 region has 13 residues. CDR1 and CDR2 from the germline V gene are SGDLS and YYNGEE.

The J gene is TRBJ2-1, the V gene TRBV10-1; the D gene is possibly TRBD2 (5 bases). Trimming cost V 6 bases and J 2 bases, with 17 bases left between them. CDR3 size: 16 residues. Germline-derived CDR1 and CDR2 are WNHNN and SYGVQD (reference sequence). In DNA, the CDR3 is TGCGCCAGCAGCGGAGGACCTGGCCTCACCTACAATGAGCAGTTCTTC. This gives the protein CASSGGPGLTYNEQFF.

The genes are TRBV5-1 and TRBJ2-5, with D uncertain. Trimming removed 4 bases at V and 2 bases at J, with 21 bases between. Germline assignment: CDR1 SGHRS and CDR2 YFSETQ. The CDR3 covers 17 residues. The CDR3 sequence: CASSPPGRLPLQETQYF. CDR3 coding DNA: TGCGCCAGCAGCCCCCCTGGGCGGTTGCCCCTTCAAGAGACCCAGTACTTC.

The CDR3 spells CASSQPGARGETQYF. CDR3 nucleotide sequence: TGTGCCAGCTCACAACCAGGGGCGCGGGGCGAGACCCAGTACTTC. This chain connects TRBV18 to TRBJ2-5, with D possibly called TRBD1 or TRBD2 (6 bases each). CDR1 is KGHSH and CDR2 is LQKENI in the germline V gene. This CDR3 is 15 amino acids long. Trimming removed 4 bases from V and 5 bases from J, with 17 bases in between.

Points on this clone: Other DNA sequences in the same sample also yield this CDR3. The chain joins TRBV11-2 to TRBJ2-1; no definite D call. The germline gives CDR1 SGHAT, CDR2 FQNNGV. V was pared by 5 bases and J by 5 bases, with 7 bases between. The CDR3 has 12 residues. The CDR3 DNA reads as TGTGCCAGCAGCCCGGCCCACAATGAGCAGTTCTTC. Protein product: CASSPAHNEQFF. Together with reference TRBV11-2 and TRBJ2-1, the CDR3 gives the full variable domain: EAGVAQSPRYKIIEKRQSVAFWCNPISGHATLYWYQQILGQGPKLLIQFQNNGVVDDSQLPKDRFSAERLKGVDSTLKIQPAKLEDSAVYLCASSPAHNEQFFGPGTRLTVL.

The genes are TRBV2 and TRBJ1-5; D is unresolved. The V gene's germline CDR1 is SNHLY and CDR2 FYNNEI. V was pared by 3 bases and J by 4 bases, with 10 bases between. The CDR3 contains 14 residues. CDR3 nucleotide sequence: TGTGCCAGCAGTGATAGGGTGGAGAATCAGCCCCAGCATTTT. This encodes CASSDRVENQPQHF. The full variable domain, its missing parts supplied by reference TRBV2 and TRBJ1-5, is EPEVTQTPSHQVTQMGQEVILRCVPISNHLYFYWYRQILGQKVEFLVSFYNNEISEKSEIFDDQFSVERPDGSNFTLKIRSTKLEDSAMYFCASSDRVENQPQHFGDGTRLSIL.

This clone has a handful of counts. The chain links TRBV2 to TRBJ1-5; D ambiguous. This CDR3 is built from 15 residues. Trimming removed 4 bases from V and 0 bases from J, with 10 bases in between. Germline V CDR1 and CDR2: SNHLY, FYNNEI. The CDR3 nucleotides are TGTGCCAGCAGTGCTGAGGGTAGTAGCAATCAGCCCCAGCATTTT. This sequence encodes CASSAEGSSNQPQHF.

The rearrangement joins TRBV5-5 to TRBJ1-1; D unresolved. CDR1 is SGHKS and CDR2 is YYEKEE in the germline V gene (reference sequence). The CDR3 loop spans 13 amino acids. Trimming took off 5 bases at V and 3 bases at J, with 11 bases between the two ends. The CDR3 loop is CASSPIVDTEAFF. The CDR3 DNA sequence: TGTGCCAGCAGTCCCATAGTGGACACTGAAGCTTTCTTT.

V usage is TRBV6-5 and J usage is TRBJ1-5; D uncertain. V shed 4 bases and J shed 4 bases, with 17 bases lying between them. The length of the CDR3 is 16 residues. The germline CDR1 and CDR2 sequences are MNHEY and SVGAGI. This CDR3 reads CASSFRAPGWNQPQHF. For the CDR3, the DNA is TGTGCCAGCAGTTTTCGGGCCCCAGGATGGAATCAGCCCCAGCATTTT.

The chain is built from TRBV9 and TRBJ2-3; no clear D. The CDR3 length is 14 residues. Between the trimmed V and J ends, which lost 0 bases and 4 bases, there was a span of 9 bases. Germline loops: CDR1 SGDLS, CDR2 YYNGEE. As DNA, the CDR3 is TGTGCCAGCAGCGTAGTAGGACGGCCAGATACGCAGTATTTT. This gives the protein CASSVVGRPDTQYF.

CDR3: CASREGAYNEQFF. In DNA form, the CDR3 reads TGTGCCAGCAGAGAAGGGGCCTACAATGAGCAGTTCTTC. The genes are TRBV27 and TRBJ2-1, with D possibly matching TRBD1 (5 bases). This CDR3 is built from 13 residues. The germline gives CDR1 MNHEY, CDR2 SMNVEV (reference sequence). The V end lost 6 bases, the J end lost 2 bases, and 8 bases lay between the germline ends.